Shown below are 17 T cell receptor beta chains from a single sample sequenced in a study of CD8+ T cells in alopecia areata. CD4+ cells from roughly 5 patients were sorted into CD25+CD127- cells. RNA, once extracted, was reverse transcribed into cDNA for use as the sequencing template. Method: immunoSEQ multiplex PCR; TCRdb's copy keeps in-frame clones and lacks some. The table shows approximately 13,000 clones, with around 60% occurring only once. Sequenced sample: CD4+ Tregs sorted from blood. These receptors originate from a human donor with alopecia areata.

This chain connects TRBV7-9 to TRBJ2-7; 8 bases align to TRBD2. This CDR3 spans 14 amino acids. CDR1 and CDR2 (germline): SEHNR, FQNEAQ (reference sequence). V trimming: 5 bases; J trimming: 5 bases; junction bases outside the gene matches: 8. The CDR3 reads CASSIGTSMDEQYF. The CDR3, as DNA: TGTGCCAGCAGCATCGGGACTAGTATGGACGAGCAGTACTTC.

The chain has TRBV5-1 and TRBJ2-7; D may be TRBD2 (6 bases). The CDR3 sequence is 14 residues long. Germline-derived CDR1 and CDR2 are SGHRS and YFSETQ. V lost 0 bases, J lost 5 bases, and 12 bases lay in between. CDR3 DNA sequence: TGCGCCAGCAGCTTGGGACGGGGGACCGACGAGCAGTACTTC. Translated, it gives CASSLGRGTDEQYF.

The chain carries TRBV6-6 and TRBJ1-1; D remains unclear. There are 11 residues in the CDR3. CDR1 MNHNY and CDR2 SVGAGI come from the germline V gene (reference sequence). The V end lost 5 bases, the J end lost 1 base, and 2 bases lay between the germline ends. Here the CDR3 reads CASSRNTEAFF. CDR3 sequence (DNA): TGTGCCAGCAGTCGGAACACTGAAGCTTTCTTT.

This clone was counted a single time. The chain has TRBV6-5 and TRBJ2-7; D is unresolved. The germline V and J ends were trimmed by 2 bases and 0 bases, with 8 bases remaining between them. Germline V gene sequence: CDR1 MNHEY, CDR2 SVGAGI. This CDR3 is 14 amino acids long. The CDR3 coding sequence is TGTGCCAGCAGTTACCTGGCGGCCTCCTACGAGCAGTACTTC. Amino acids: CASSYLAASYEQYF.

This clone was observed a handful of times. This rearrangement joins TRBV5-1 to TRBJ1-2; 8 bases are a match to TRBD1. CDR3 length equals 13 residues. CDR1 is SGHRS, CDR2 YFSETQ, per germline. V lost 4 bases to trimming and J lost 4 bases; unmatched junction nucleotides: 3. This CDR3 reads CASSPGTGYGYTF. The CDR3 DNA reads TGCGCCAGCAGCCCGGGGACAGGCTATGGCTACACCTTC. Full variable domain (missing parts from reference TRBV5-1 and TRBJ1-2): KAGVTQTPRYLIKTRGQQVTLSCSPISGHRSVSWYQQTPGQGLQFLFEYFSETQRNKGNFPGRFSGRQFSNSRSEMNVSTLELGDSALYLCASSPGTGYGYTFGSGTRLTVV.

CDR3 sequence (DNA): TGTGCCAGCACCCGAGTGGGTACGCAGTATTTT. It specifies CASTRVGTQYF. The genes are TRBV2 and TRBJ2-3; D call uncertain. Deletions cut 7 bases from V and 8 bases from J, with 10 bases between. Germline CDR1 is SNHLY and CDR2 is FYNNEI. This CDR3 contains 11 residues.

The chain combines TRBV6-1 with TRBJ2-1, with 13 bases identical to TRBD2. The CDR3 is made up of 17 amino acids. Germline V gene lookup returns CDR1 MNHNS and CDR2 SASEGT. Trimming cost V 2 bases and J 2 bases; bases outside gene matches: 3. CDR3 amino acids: CASSERGLAGPYNEQFF. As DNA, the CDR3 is TGTGCCAGCAGTGAACGGGGACTAGCGGGACCCTACAATGAGCAGTTCTTC.

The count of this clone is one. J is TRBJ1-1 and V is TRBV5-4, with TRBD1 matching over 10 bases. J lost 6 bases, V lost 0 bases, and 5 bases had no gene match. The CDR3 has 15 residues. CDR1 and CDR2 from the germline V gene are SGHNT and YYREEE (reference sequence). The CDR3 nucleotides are TGTGCCAGCAGCTTGGGACAGGGGGCTTTCGCTGAAGCTTTCTTT. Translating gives CASSLGQGAFAEAFF. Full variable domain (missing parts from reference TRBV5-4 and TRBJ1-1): ETGVTQSPTHLIKTRGQQVTLRCSSQSGHNTVSWYQQALGQGPQFIFQYYREEENGRGNFPPRFSGLQFPNYSSELNVNALELDDSALYLCASSLGQGAFAEAFFGQGTRLTVV.

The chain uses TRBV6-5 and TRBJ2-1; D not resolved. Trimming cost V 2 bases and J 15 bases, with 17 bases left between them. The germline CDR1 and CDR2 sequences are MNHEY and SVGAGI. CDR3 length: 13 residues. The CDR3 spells CASSYRSNSWRFF. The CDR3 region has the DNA TGTGCCAGCAGTTACAGATCGAACTCCTGGCGGTTCTTC.

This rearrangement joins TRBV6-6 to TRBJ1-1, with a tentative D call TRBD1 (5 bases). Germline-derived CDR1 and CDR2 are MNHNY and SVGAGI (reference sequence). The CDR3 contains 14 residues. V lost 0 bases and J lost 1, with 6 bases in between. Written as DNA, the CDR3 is TGTGCCAGCAGTTACTCGAGGGGGAACACTGAAGCTTTCTTT. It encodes CASSYSRGNTEAFF.

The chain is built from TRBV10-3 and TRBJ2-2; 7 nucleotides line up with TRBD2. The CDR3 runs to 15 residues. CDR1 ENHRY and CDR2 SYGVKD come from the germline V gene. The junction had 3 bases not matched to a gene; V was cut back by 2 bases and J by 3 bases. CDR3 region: CAISEMAGDTGELFF. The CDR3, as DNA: TGTGCCATCAGTGAGATGGCGGGAGACACCGGGGAGCTGTTTTTT.

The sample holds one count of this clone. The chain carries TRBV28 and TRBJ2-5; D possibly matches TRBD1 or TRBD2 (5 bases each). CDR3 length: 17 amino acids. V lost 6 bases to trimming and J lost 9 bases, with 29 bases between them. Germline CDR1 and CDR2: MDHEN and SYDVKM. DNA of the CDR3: TGTGCCAGCAGAAGAAAGGTCGGGGATGGGGCCCGAGGGTCCCAGTACTTC. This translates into CASRRKVGDGARGSQYF.

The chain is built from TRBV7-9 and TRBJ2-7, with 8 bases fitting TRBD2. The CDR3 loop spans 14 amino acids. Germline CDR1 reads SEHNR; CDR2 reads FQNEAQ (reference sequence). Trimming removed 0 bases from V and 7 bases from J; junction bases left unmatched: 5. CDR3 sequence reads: CASSLAGTSGEQYF. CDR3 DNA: TGTGCCAGCAGCTTAGCCGGGACTAGTGGAGAGCAGTACTTC.

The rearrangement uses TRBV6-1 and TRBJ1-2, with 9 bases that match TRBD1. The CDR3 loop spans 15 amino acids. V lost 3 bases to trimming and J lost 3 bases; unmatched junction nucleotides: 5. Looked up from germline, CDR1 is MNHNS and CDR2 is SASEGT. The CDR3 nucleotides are TGTGCCAGCAGTGAGGGACAGGGTTTTTACTATGGCTACACCTTC. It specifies CASSEGQGFYYGYTF.

Written as DNA, the CDR3 is TGTGCCAGCAGTGACAGGGCTCCAGAGACCCAGTACTTC. It yields the protein CASSDRAPETQYF. This chain joins TRBV2 and TRBJ2-5, with a possible D match to TRBD1 (5 bases). V lost 3 bases and J lost 4, with 9 bases in between. The length of the CDR3 is 13 residues. CDR1 SNHLY and CDR2 FYNNEI come from the germline V gene. Drawing the rest from reference TRBV2 and TRBJ2-5, the complete variable domain is EPEVTQTPSHQVTQMGQEVILRCVPISNHLYFYWYRQILGQKVEFLVSFYNNEISEKSEIFDDQFSVERPDGSNFTLKIRSTKLEDSAMYFCASSDRAPETQYFGPGTRLLVL.

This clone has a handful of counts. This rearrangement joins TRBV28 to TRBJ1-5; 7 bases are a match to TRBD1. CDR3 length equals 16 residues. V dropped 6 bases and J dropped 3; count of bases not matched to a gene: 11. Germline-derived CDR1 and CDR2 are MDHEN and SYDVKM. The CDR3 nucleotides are TGTGCCAGCAGCTCCCCCCACAGGGGAGCCAATCAGCCCCAGCATTTT. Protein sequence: CASSSPHRGANQPQHF.

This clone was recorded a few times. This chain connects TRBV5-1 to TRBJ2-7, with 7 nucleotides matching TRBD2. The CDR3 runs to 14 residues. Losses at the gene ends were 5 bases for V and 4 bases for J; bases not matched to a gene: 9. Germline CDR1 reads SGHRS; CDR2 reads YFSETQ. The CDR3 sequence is CASRRSGTSYEQYF. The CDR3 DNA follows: TGCGCCAGCAGAAGGAGCGGGACCTCGTACGAGCAGTACTTC.